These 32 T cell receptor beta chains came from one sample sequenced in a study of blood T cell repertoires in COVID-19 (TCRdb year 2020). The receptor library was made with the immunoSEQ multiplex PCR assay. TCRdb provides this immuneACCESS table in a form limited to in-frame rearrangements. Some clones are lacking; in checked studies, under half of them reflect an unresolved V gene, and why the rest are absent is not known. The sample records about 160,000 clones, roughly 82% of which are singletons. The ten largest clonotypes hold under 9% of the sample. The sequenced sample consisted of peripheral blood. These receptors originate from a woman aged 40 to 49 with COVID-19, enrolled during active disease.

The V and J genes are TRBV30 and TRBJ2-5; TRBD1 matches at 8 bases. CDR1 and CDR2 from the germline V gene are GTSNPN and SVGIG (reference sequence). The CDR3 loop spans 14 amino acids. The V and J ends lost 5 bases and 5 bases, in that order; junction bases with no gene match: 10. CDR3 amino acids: CAWEYRTGLETQYF. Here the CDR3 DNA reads TGTGCCTGGGAATATCGGACAGGGCTGGAGACCCAGTACTTC.

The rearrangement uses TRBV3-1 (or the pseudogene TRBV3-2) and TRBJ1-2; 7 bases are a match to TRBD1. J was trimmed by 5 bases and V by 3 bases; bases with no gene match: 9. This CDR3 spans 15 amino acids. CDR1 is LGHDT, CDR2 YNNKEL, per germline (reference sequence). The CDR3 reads CASSHPGQNLYGYTF. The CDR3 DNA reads TGTGCCAGCAGCCACCCGGGACAGAACCTTTATGGCTACACCTTC.

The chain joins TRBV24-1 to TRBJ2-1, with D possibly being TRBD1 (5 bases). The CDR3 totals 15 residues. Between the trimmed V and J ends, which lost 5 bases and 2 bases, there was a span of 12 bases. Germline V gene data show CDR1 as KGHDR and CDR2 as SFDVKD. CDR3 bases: TGTGCCACCAGTGGGAGTAGGGGAACCTACAATGAGCAGTTCTTC. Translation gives CATSGSRGTYNEQFF.

DNA for the CDR3: TGTGCCACCAGTGTAAGGGACAGGGGAGCCGGGGAGCTGTTTTTT. It yields the protein CATSVRDRGAGELFF. The V call is TRBV24-1, the J call TRBJ2-2, with 10 bases identical to TRBD1. The CDR3 runs 15 residues. Germline values: CDR1 KGHDR, CDR2 SFDVKD. Unmatched junction bases numbered 5, after V lost 5 bases and J lost 6 bases.

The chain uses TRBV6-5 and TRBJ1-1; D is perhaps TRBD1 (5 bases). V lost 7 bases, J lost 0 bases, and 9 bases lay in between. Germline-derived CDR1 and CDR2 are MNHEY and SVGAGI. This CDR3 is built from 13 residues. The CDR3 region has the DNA TGTGCCAGCACCATGACAGTGAACACTGAAGCTTTCTTT. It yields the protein CASTMTVNTEAFF.

DNA for the CDR3: TGTGCCAGCAGCACAGAGACAGGGTTCGAGCAGTACTTC. Its translation is CASSTETGFEQYF. The chain couples TRBV7-2 to TRBJ2-7, with 7 nucleotides matching TRBD1. The germline gives CDR1 SGHTA, CDR2 FQGNSA. The CDR3 extends over 13 amino acids. With V trimmed by 5 bases and J by 6 bases, 7 bases remained unmatched.

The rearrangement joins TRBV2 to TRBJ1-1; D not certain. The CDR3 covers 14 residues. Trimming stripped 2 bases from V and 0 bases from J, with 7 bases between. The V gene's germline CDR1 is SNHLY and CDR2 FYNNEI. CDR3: CASSETQMNTEAFF. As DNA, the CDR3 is TGTGCCAGCAGTGAAACACAAATGAACACTGAAGCTTTCTTT. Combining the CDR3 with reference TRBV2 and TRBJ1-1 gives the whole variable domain EPEVTQTPSHQVTQMGQEVILRCVPISNHLYFYWYRQILGQKVEFLVSFYNNEISEKSEIFDDQFSVERPDGSNFTLKIRSTKLEDSAMYFCASSETQMNTEAFFGQGTRLTVV.

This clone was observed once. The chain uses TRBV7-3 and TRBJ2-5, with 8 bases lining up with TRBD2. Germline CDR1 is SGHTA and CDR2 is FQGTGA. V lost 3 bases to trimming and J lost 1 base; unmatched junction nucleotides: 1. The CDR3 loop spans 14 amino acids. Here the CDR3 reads CASSFSGTQETQYF. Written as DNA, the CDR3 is TGTGCCAGCAGCTTTAGCGGGACCCAAGAGACCCAGTACTTC.

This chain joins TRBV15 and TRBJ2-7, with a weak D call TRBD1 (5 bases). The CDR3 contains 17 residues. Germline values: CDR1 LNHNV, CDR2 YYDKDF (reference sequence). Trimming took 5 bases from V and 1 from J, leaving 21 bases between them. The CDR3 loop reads CATSGKAGIYPSYEQYV. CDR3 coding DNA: TGTGCCACCAGCGGCAAAGCAGGGATATATCCGTCCTACGAGCAGTACGTC.

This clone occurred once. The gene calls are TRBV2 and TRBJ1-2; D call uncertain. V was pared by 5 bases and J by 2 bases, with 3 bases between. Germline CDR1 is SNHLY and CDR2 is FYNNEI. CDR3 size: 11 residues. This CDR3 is CASSPNYGYTF. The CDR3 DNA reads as TGTGCCAGCAGTCCAAACTATGGCTACACCTTC.

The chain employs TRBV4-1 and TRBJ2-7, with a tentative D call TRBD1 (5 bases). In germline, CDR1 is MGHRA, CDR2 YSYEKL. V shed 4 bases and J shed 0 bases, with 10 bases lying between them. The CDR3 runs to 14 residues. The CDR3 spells CASSPDSSSYEQYF. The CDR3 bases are TGCGCCAGCAGCCCCGACAGTTCCTCCTACGAGCAGTACTTC.

The CDR3 DNA sequence: TGTGCCAGCAGTTCACAGGGCTATGGCTACACCTTC. As protein: CASSSQGYGYTF. The chain couples TRBV27 to TRBJ1-2; tentatively, D is TRBD1 (6 bases). V was trimmed by 4 bases and J by 4 bases, leaving 7 bases between them. This CDR3 has 12 residues. Germline assignment: CDR1 MNHEY and CDR2 SMNVEV (reference sequence).

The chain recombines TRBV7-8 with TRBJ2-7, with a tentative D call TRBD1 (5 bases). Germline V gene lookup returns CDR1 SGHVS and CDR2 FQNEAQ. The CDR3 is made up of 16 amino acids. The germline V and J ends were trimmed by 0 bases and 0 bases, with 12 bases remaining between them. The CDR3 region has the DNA TGTGCCAGCAGCTTAGCAGGGGCGGAGAGCTCCTACGAGCAGTACGTC. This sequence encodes CASSLAGAESSYEQYV.

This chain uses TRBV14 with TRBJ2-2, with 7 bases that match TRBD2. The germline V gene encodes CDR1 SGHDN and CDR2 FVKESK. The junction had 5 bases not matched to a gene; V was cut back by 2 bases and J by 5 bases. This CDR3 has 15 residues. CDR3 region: CASSQRFSGTGELFF. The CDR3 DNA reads TGTGCCAGCAGCCAAAGGTTTAGCGGGACCGGGGAGCTGTTTTTT.

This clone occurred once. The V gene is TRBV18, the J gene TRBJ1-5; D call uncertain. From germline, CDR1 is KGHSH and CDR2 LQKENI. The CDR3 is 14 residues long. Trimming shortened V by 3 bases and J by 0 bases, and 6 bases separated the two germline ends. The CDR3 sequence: CASSPSGSNQPQHF. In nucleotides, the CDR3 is TGTGCCAGCTCACCGTCAGGTAGCAATCAGCCCCAGCATTTT.

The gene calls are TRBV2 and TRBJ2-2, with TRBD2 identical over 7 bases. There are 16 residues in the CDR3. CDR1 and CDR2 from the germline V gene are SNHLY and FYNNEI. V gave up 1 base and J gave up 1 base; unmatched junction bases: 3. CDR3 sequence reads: CASSEVASGNTGELFF. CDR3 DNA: TGTGCCAGCAGTGAAGTCGCTAGCGGGAACACCGGGGAGCTGTTTTTT. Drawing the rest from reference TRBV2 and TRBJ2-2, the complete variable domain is EPEVTQTPSHQVTQMGQEVILRCVPISNHLYFYWYRQILGQKVEFLVSFYNNEISEKSEIFDDQFSVERPDGSNFTLKIRSTKLEDSAMYFCASSEVASGNTGELFFGEGSRLTVL.

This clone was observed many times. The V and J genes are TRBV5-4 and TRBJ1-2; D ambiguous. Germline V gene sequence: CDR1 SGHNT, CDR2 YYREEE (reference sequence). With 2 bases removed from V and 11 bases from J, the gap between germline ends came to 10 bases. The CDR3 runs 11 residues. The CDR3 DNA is TGTGCCAGCAGCTTAATCGCAGATTACACCTTC. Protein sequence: CASSLIADYTF.

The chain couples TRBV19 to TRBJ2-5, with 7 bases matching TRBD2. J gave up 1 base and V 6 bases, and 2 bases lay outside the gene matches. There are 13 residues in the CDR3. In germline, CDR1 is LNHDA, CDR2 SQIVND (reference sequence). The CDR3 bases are TGTGCCAGTAGCGGACTAGGCCAAGAGACCCAGTACTTC. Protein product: CASSGLGQETQYF.

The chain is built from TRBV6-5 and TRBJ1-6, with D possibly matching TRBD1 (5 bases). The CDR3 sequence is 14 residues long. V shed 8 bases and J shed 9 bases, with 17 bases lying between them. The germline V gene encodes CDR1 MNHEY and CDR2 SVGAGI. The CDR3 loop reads CASWKGFGVSPLHF. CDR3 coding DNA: TGTGCCAGCTGGAAGGGGTTTGGGGTTTCACCCCTCCACTTT.

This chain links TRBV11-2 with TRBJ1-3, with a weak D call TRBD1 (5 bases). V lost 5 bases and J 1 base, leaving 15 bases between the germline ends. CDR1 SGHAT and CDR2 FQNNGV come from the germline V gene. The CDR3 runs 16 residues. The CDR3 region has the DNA TGTGCCAGCAGCCCAACCCCCCGGACATCTGGAAACACCATATATTTT. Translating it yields CASSPTPRTSGNTIYF. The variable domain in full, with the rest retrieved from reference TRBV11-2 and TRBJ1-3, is EAGVAQSPRYKIIEKRQSVAFWCNPISGHATLYWYQQILGQGPKLLIQFQNNGVVDDSQLPKDRFSAERLKGVDSTLKIQPAKLEDSAVYLCASSPTPRTSGNTIYFGEGSWLTVV.

The CDR3 loop reads CTSSQEGLAVTYNEQFF. As DNA, the CDR3 is TGCACCAGCAGCCAAGAGGGTCTAGCGGTTACCTACAATGAGCAGTTCTTC. The V gene is TRBV1, the J gene TRBJ2-1; the D call of TRBD2 is as the table states it, not checked on the DNA. TRBV1 is a pseudogene locus. This CDR3 contains 17 residues.

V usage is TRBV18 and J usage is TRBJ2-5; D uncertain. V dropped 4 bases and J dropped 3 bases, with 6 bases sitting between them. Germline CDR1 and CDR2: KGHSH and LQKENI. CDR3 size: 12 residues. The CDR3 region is CASSQTKETQYF. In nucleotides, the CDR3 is TGTGCCAGCTCACAGACAAAAGAGACCCAGTACTTC.

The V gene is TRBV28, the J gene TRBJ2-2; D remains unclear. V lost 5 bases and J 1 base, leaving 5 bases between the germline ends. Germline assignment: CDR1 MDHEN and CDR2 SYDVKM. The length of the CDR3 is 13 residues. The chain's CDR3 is CASSRVNTGELFF. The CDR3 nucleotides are TGTGCCAGCAGTCGGGTGAACACCGGGGAGCTGTTTTTT.

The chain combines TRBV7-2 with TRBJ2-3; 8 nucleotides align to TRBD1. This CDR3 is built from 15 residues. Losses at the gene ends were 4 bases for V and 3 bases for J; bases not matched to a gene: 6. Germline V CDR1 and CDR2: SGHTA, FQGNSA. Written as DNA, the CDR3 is TGTGCCAGCAGCTGGCGGACAGGGAGAACAGATACGCAGTATTTT. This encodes CASSWRTGRTDTQYF.

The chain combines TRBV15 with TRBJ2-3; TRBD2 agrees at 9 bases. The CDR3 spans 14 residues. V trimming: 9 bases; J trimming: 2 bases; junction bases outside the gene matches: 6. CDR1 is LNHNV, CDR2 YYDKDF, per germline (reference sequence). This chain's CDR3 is CATGRGGDTDTQYF. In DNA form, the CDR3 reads TGTGCCACGGGGCGGGGGGGTGACACAGATACGCAGTATTTT.

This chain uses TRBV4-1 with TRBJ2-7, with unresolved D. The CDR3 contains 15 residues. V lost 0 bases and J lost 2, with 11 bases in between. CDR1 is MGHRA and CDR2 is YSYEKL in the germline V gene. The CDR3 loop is CASSQEAIRPYEQYF. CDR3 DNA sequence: TGCGCCAGCAGCCAAGAAGCTATCAGGCCCTACGAGCAGTACTTC.

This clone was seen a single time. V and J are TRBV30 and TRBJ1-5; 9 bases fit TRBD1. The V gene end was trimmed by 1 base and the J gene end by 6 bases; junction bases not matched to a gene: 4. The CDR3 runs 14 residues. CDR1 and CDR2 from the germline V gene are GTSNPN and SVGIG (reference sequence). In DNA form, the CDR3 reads TGTGCCTGGAGTGGAGGGACAGGGTTTCAGCCCCAGCATTTT. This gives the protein CAWSGGTGFQPQHF. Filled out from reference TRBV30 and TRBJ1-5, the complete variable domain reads SQTIHQWPATLVQPVGSPLSLECTVEGTSNPNLYWYRQAAGRGLQLLFYSVGIGQISSEVPQNLSASRPQDRQFILSSKKLLLSDSGFYLCAWSGGTGFQPQHFGDGTRLSIL.

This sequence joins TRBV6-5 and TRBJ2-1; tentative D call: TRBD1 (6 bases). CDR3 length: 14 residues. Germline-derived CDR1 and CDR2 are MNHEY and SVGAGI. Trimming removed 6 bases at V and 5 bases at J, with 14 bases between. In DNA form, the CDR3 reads TGTGCCAGCAGGCGACAGGAACGAAACAATGAGCAGTTCTTC. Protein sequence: CASRRQERNNEQFF.

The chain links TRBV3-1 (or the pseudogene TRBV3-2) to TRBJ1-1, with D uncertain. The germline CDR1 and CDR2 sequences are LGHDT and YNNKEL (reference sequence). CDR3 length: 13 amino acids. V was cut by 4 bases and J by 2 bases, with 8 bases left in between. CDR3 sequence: CASSPNFNTEAFF. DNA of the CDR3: TGTGCCAGCAGCCCTAATTTCAACACTGAAGCTTTCTTT.

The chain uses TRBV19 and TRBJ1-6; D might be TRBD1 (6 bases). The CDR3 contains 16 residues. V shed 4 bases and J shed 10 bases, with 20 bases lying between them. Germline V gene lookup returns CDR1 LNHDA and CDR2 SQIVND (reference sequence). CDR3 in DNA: TGTGCCAGTAGTACTCGAGCAACAGGGATGCGGTCACCCCTCCACTTT. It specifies CASSTRATGMRSPLHF.

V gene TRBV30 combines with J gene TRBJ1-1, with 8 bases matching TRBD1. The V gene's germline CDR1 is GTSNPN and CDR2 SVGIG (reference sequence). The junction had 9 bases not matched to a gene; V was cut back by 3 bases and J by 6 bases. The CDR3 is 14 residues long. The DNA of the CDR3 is TGTGCCTGGAGCCGCGGACAGGGATCATCTGAAGCTTTCTTT. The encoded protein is CAWSRGQGSSEAFF.

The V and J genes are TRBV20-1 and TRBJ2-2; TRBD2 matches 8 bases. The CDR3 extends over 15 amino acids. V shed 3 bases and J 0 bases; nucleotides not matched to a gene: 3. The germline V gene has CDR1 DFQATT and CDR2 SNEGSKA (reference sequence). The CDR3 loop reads CSASKLAANTGELFF. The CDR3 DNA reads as TGCAGTGCTAGTAAACTAGCGGCGAACACCGGGGAGCTGTTTTTT.